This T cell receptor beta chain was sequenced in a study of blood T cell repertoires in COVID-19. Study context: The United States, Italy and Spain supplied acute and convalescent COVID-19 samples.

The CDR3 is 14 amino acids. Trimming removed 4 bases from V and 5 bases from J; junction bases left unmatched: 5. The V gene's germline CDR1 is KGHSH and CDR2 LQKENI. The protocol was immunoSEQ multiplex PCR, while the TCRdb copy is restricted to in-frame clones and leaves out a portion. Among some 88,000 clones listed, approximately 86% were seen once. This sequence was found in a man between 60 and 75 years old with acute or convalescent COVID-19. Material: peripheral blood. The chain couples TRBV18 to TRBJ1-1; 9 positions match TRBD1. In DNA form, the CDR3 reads TGTGCCAGCTCACTACAGGGGGCTTTGACTGAAGCTTTCTTT. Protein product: CASSLQGALTEAFF.